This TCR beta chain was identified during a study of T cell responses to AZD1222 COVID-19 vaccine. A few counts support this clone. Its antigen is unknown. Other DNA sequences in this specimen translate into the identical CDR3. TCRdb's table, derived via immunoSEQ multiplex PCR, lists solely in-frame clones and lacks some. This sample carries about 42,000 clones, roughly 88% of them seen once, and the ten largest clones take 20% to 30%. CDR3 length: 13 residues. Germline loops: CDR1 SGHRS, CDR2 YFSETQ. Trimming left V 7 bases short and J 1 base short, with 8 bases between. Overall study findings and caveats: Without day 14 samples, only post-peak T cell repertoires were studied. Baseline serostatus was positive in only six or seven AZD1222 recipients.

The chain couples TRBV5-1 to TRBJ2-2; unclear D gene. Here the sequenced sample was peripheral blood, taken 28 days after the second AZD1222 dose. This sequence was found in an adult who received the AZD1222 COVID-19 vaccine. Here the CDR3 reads CASSLRNTGELFF. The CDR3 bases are TGCGCCAGCTCGCTGAGGAACACCGGGGAGCTGTTTTTT.